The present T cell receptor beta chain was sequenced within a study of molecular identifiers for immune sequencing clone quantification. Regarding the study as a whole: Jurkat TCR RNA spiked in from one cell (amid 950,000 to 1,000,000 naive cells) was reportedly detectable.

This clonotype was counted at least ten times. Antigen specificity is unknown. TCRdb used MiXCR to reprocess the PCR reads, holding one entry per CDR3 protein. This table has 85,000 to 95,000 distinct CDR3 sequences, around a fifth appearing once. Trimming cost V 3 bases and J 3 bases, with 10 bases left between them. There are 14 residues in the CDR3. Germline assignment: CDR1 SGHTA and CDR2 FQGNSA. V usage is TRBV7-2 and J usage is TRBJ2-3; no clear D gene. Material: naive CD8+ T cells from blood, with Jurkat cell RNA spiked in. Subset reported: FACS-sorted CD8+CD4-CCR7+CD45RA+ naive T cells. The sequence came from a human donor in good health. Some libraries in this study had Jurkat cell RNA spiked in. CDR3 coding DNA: TGTGCCAGCAGCTTCTACACCCCTACAGATACGCAGTATTTT. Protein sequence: CASSFYTPTDTQYF.